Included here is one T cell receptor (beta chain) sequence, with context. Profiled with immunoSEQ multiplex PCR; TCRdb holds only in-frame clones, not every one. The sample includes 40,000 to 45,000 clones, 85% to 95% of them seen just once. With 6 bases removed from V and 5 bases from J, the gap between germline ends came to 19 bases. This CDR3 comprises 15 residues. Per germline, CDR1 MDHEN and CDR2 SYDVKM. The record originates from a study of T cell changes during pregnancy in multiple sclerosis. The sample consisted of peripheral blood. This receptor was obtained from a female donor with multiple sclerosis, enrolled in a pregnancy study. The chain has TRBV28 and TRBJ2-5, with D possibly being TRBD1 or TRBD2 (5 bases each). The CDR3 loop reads CASSVPGRLWETQYF. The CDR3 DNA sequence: TGTGCCAGCAGCGTCCCGGGACGCCTGTGGGAGACCCAGTACTTC.